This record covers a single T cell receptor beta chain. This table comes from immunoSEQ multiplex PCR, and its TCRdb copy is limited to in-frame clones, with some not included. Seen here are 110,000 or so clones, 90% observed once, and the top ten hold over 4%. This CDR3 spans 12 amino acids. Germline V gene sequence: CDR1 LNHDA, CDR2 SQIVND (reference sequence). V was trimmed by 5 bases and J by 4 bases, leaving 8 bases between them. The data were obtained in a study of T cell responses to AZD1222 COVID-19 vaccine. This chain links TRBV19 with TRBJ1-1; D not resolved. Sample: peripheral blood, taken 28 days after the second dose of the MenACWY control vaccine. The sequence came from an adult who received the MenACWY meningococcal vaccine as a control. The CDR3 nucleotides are TGTGCCAGTAGTCTATCCTCCACTGAAGCTTTCTTT. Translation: CASSLSSTEAFF.